Here is one T cell receptor beta chain with its context. Living in 25 or so US areas, the participants were between roughly 18 and 89 years of age. Cohort 3 recovery required two negative PCRs, clearance, or symptom resolution. Per the germline V gene, CDR1 is SGHNT and CDR2 is YYREEE (reference sequence). The CDR3 totals 15 residues. The germline V and J ends were trimmed by 4 bases and 0 bases, with 11 bases remaining between them. The sample comes from a study of blood T cell repertoires in COVID-19. The protocol was immunoSEQ multiplex PCR, while the TCRdb copy is restricted to in-frame clones and leaves out a portion. The repertoire holds 300,000 to 350,000 clones, with approximately 85% as singletons.

This clonotype originated in a young man who had recovered from COVID-19. Sequencing was done on a sample of PBMCs or T cells enriched from blood (not recorded which). V gene TRBV5-4 combines with J gene TRBJ1-5; D is possibly TRBD1 (6 bases). This chain's CDR3 is CASSKDRPSNQPQHF. The CDR3 coding sequence is TGTGCCAGCAGCAAAGACAGGCCTAGCAATCAGCCCCAGCATTTT.